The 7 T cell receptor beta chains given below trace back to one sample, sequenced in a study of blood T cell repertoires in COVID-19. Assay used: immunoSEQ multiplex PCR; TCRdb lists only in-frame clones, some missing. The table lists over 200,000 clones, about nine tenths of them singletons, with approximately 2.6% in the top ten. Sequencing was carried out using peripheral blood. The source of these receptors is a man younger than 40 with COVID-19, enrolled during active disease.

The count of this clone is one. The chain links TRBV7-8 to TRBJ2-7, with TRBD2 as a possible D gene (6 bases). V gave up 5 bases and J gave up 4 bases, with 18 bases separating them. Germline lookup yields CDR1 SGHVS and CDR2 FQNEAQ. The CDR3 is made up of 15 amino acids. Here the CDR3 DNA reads TGTGCCAGCAGCACAGATACGTCCGGGGGATACGAGCAGTACTTC. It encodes CASSTDTSGGYEQYF.

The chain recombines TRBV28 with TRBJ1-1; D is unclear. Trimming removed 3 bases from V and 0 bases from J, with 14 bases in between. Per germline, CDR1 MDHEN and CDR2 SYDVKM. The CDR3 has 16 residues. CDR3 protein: CASSLRRRGMNTEAFF. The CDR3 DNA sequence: TGTGCCAGCAGTTTGAGGAGGCGAGGGATGAACACTGAAGCTTTCTTT.

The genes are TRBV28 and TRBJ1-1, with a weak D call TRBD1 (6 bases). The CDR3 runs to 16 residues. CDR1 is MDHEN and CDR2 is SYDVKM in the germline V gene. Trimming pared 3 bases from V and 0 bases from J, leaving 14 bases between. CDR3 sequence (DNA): TGTGCCAGCAGTTTCGGGGGGGCCTTCATGAACACTGAAGCTTTCTTT. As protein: CASSFGGAFMNTEAFF.

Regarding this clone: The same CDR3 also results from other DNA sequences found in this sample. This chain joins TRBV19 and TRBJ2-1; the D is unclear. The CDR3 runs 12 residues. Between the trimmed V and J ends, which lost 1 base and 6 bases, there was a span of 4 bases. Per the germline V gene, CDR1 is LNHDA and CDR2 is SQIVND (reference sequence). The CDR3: CASSIVRNEQFF. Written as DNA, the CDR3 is TGTGCCAGTAGTATAGTGCGCAATGAGCAGTTCTTC.

The chain's CDR3 is CASSPSPTGAGYEQYF. CDR3 DNA: TGTGCCAGCTCACCGTCTCCTACAGGGGCGGGGTACGAGCAGTACTTC. V usage is TRBV18 and J usage is TRBJ2-7; D might be TRBD1 (7 bases). The length of the CDR3 is 16 residues. Germline V lookup: CDR1 KGHSH, CDR2 LQKENI. Trimming removed 3 bases at V and 4 bases at J, with 19 bases between.

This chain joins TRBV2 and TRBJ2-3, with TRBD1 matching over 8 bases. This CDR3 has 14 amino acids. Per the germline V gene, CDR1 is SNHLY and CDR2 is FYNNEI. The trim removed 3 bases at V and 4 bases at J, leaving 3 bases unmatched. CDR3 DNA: TGTGCCAGCAGTGAGGCGACAGGGGCAGATACGCAGTATTTT. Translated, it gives CASSEATGADTQYF.

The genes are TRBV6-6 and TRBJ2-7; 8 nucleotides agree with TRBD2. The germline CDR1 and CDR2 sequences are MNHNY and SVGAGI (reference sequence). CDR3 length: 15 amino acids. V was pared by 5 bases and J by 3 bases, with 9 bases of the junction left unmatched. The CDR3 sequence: CASSPPGLVDYEQYF. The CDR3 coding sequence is TGTGCCAGCAGTCCCCCGGGACTAGTGGACTACGAGCAGTACTTC.